The 32 T cell receptor beta chains below all came from one sample that was sequenced in a study of T cells in narcolepsy. Profiling relied on immunoSEQ multiplex PCR, and the TCRdb table lists in-frame clones only, not all of them. The data hold about 35,000 clones, with around 80% observed a single time. The sequenced material came from memory (CD45RA-) CD4+ T cells from blood. The receptor set was obtained from a human donor in good health.

CDR3 sequence (DNA): TGTGCCAGCAGCGGGGGATCGGGTACAGGAAACACCATATATTTT. Amino acid sequence: CASSGGSGTGNTIYF. The V call is TRBV7-9, the J call TRBJ1-3, with D perhaps matching TRBD1 (5 bases). Germline-derived CDR1 and CDR2 are SEHNR and FQNEAQ (reference sequence). Trimming cost V 5 bases and J 4 bases, with 15 bases left between them. This CDR3 has 15 residues. The full variable domain, in which reference TRBV7-9 and TRBJ1-3 provide the parts outside the CDR3, is DTGVSQNPRHKITKRGQNVTFRCDPISEHNRLYWYRQTLGQGPEFLTYFQNEAQLEKSRLLSDRFSAERPKGSFSTLEIQRTEQGDSAMYLCASSGGSGTGNTIYFGEGSWLTVV.

The chain joins TRBV5-4 to TRBJ1-2; D gene ambiguous. The CDR3 sequence is 13 residues long. The V end lost 6 bases, the J end lost 4 bases, and 13 bases lay between the germline ends. Germline CDR1 reads SGHNT; CDR2 reads YYREEE (reference sequence). CDR3 protein: CASTEPARYGYTF. CDR3 DNA sequence: TGTGCCAGCACCGAACCGGCTCGCTATGGCTACACCTTC.

V is TRBV4-1 and J is TRBJ1-3, with TRBD1 identical over 10 bases. This CDR3 comprises 17 residues. Losses at the gene ends were 0 bases for V and 2 bases for J; bases not matched to a gene: 4. Germline CDR1 MGHRA, CDR2 YSYEKL. Written as DNA, the CDR3 is TGCGCCAGCAGCCAAGAACCAGGGACAGGGGCTGGAAACACCATATATTTT. Its protein is CASSQEPGTGAGNTIYF.

The V call is TRBV6-5, the J call TRBJ2-1; 7 bases fit TRBD2. This CDR3 region has 15 residues. The V segment lost 6 bases and the J segment 5 bases; nucleotides outside the gene matches: 10. In germline, CDR1 is MNHEY, CDR2 SVGAGI. CDR3 amino acids: CASSPGLGGHNEQFF. CDR3 coding DNA: TGTGCCAGCAGCCCCGGACTAGGAGGACACAATGAGCAGTTCTTC.

Here the CDR3 DNA reads TGTGCCAGCAGGGACAGGTACGAGCAGTACTTC. It specifies CASRDRYEQYF. The chain carries TRBV28 and TRBJ2-7; 7 positions match TRBD1. The V and J ends lost 6 bases and 4 bases, in that order; junction bases with no gene match: 0. The germline V gene encodes CDR1 MDHEN and CDR2 SYDVKM. This CDR3 spans 11 amino acids.

V is TRBV2 and J is TRBJ2-5; D is unresolved. Germline V lookup: CDR1 SNHLY, CDR2 FYNNEI. CDR3 size: 11 residues. V shed 6 bases and J shed 11 bases, with 13 bases lying between them. CDR3 coding DNA: TGTGCCAGCAGCTCAGGAGACAAGCAGTACTTC. It specifies CASSSGDKQYF.

The J gene is TRBJ1-1, the V gene TRBV7-6; D uncertain. The CDR3 totals 13 residues. V lost 2 bases to trimming and J lost 4 bases, with 8 bases between them. Germline loops: CDR1 SGHVS, CDR2 FNYEAQ. The CDR3 DNA is TGTGCCAGCAGCTTACTACGAGGCACTGAAGCTTTCTTT. This translates into CASSLLRGTEAFF.

The CDR3 protein is CASSLDGTEAFF. As DNA, the CDR3 is TGTGCCAGCAGCTTAGATGGGACTGAAGCTTTCTTT. The chain uses TRBV7-2 and TRBJ1-1; no reliable D call. The V end was cut by 1 base, the J end by 5 bases, with 5 bases between. The CDR3 runs to 12 residues. Germline-derived CDR1 and CDR2 are SGHTA and FQGNSA.

This rearrangement joins TRBV6-6 to TRBJ2-1; TRBD2 might be the D (7 bases). CDR1 and CDR2 from the germline V gene are MNHNY and SVGAGI (reference sequence). V lost 7 bases and J 5 bases, leaving 21 bases between the germline ends. This CDR3 spans 16 amino acids. The CDR3: CASKGGLDLGDNEQFF. The CDR3 nucleotides read TGTGCCAGCAAGGGGGGGCTGGACCTGGGAGACAATGAGCAGTTCTTC.

The J gene is TRBJ2-1, the V gene TRBV5-4; 7 nucleotides line up with TRBD1. Trimming at V came to 4 bases and at J to 7 bases, leaving 11 bases not matched to a gene. The length of the CDR3 is 15 residues. Germline values: CDR1 SGHNT, CDR2 YYREEE (reference sequence). CDR3 DNA sequence: TGTGCCAGCAGCCAAAAGACAGGGTCAGGGAATGAGCAGTTCTTC. Its protein is CASSQKTGSGNEQFF. The whole variable domain, remainder taken from reference TRBV5-4 and TRBJ2-1, is ETGVTQSPTHLIKTRGQQVTLRCSSQSGHNTVSWYQQALGQGPQFIFQYYREEENGRGNFPPRFSGLQFPNYSSELNVNALELDDSALYLCASSQKTGSGNEQFFGPGTRLTVL.

CDR3 DNA: TGCGCCAGCAGCTTGGACTCCGGGACAAAGGTTAAGCGCGAGTACTTC. Its protein product is CASSLDSGTKVKREYF. This rearrangement joins TRBV5-1 to TRBJ2-5; D may be TRBD1 (6 bases). V lost 0 bases, J lost 12 bases, and 24 bases lay in between. Looked up from germline, CDR1 is SGHRS and CDR2 is YFSETQ. CDR3 length equals 16 residues.

The chain couples TRBV19 to TRBJ1-5; no clear D. V was clipped by 2 bases and J by 2 bases, with 13 bases between them. Germline V CDR1 and CDR2: LNHDA, SQIVND (reference sequence). This CDR3 spans 16 amino acids. The CDR3 protein is CASSITFLGGNQPQHF. Written as DNA, the CDR3 is TGTGCCAGTAGTATAACCTTCCTGGGCGGCAATCAGCCCCAGCATTTT. The entire variable domain, with the rest obtained from reference TRBV19 and TRBJ1-5, is as follows: DGGITQSPKYLFRKEGQNVTLSCEQNLNHDAMYWYRQDPGQGLRLIYYSQIVNDFQKGDIAEGYSVSREKKESFPLTVTSAQKNPTAFYLCASSITFLGGNQPQHFGDGTRLSIL.

Concerning this clone itself: The junction departs from the called germline gene at one end, perhaps through a read error. The genes are TRBV5-4 and TRBJ2-5; the match to TRBD1 covers 10 bases. Germline CDR1 is SGHNT and CDR2 is YYREEE (reference sequence). The CDR3 consists of 14 residues. The CDR3, as DNA: TGTGCCAACAGCTCGACAGGGGGCGAAGAGACCCAGTACTTC. This encodes CANSSTGGEETQYF.

V and J are TRBV5-1 and TRBJ2-1, with 10 bases lining up with TRBD1. V lost 4 bases to trimming and J lost 4 bases; unmatched junction nucleotides: 5. The CDR3 is 15 amino acids. Germline-derived CDR1 and CDR2 are SGHRS and YFSETQ. The CDR3 loop reads CASSVRDRGYNEQFF. CDR3 nucleotide sequence: TGCGCCAGCAGCGTCCGGGACAGGGGATACAATGAGCAGTTCTTC.

The V and J genes are TRBV9 and TRBJ2-3; 10 bases align to TRBD2. Germline assignment: CDR1 SGDLS and CDR2 YYNGEE. The J segment lost 3 bases and the V segment lost 4 bases, leaving 8 bases of the junction unmatched. The CDR3 is 16 residues long. The CDR3 loop is CASSFLAGGGTDTQYF. CDR3 in DNA: TGTGCCAGCAGCTTCTTAGCGGGAGGAGGGACAGATACGCAGTATTTT.

The chain uses TRBV9 and TRBJ2-3; the match to TRBD2 covers 9 bases. CDR3 size: 16 residues. CDR1 and CDR2 from the germline V gene are SGDLS and YYNGEE. Losses at the gene ends were 0 bases for V and 5 bases for J; bases not matched to a gene: 7. Written as DNA, the CDR3 is TGTGCCAGCAGCGTAGCGGCGGGGGGGTTCTTAGATACGCAGTATTTT. Residues: CASSVAAGGFLDTQYF.

The V gene is TRBV11-2, the J gene TRBJ1-4, with D maybe TRBD1 (5 bases). V lost 0 bases and J lost 7, with 18 bases in between. The CDR3 consists of 17 residues. CDR1 and CDR2 (germline): SGHAT, FQNNGV. This CDR3 is CASSLDTPSRRGEKLFF. In DNA, the CDR3 is TGTGCCAGCAGCTTAGATACGCCCTCTAGAAGGGGTGAAAAACTGTTTTTT.

This clone was counted only a few times. V usage is TRBV4-3 and J usage is TRBJ1-6; 9 positions agree with TRBD1. J lost 6 bases, V lost 4 bases, and 4 bases had no gene match. CDR3 size: 15 residues. The V gene's germline CDR1 is LGHNA and CDR2 YSLEER. Written as DNA, the CDR3 is TGCGCCAGCAGCCGCGGGACAGGGAGTAATTCACCCCTCCACTTT. This gives the protein CASSRGTGSNSPLHF.

The rearrangement joins TRBV7-2 to TRBJ2-5; D possibly uses TRBD1 or TRBD2 (5 bases each). V gave up 2 bases and J gave up 4 bases, with 20 bases separating them. This CDR3 has 17 amino acids. CDR1 is SGHTA and CDR2 is FQGNSA in the germline V gene. The CDR3 spells CASSLRLGTPERETQYF. The CDR3 DNA sequence: TGTGCCAGCAGCTTAAGGCTAGGGACCCCGGAGCGAGAGACCCAGTACTTC.

The chain carries TRBV5-6 and TRBJ1-1; D not resolved. The germline V and J ends were trimmed by 0 bases and 1 base, with 10 bases remaining between them. Germline CDR1 and CDR2: SGHDT and YYEEEE. The CDR3 has 15 residues. The CDR3 spells CASSLVSTRNTEAFF. CDR3 coding DNA: TGTGCCAGCAGCTTGGTATCTACACGGAACACTGAAGCTTTCTTT.

The CDR3 nucleotides are TGTGCCATCAAGTTTGGGAGCTCCTATAATTCACCCCTCCACTTT. It encodes CAIKFGSSYNSPLHF. The rearrangement uses TRBV10-3 and TRBJ1-6; D is unresolved. V was pared by 7 bases and J by 0 bases, with 10 bases between. Germline CDR1 and CDR2: ENHRY and SYGVKD. The length of the CDR3 is 15 residues.

V gene TRBV10-3 combines with J gene TRBJ2-1; 10 positions match TRBD2. Germline lookup yields CDR1 ENHRY and CDR2 SYGVKD. Trimming at V came to 6 bases and at J to 8 bases, leaving 13 bases not matched to a gene. There are 16 residues in the CDR3. This CDR3 reads CAISPALAGVMDEQFF. The CDR3 coding sequence is TGTGCCATCAGCCCCGCCCTAGCGGGAGTAATGGATGAGCAGTTCTTC.

V gene TRBV5-4 combines with J gene TRBJ2-3; D not resolved. With 4 bases removed from V and 3 bases from J, the gap between germline ends came to 9 bases. Germline-derived CDR1 and CDR2 are SGHNT and YYREEE (reference sequence). This CDR3 region has 13 residues. CDR3: CASSPPGTDTQYF. The DNA of the CDR3 is TGTGCCAGCAGCCCACCTGGGACAGATACGCAGTATTTT.

This clone is medium-sized within its sample. The chain carries TRBV5-4 and TRBJ1-5; D uncertain. This CDR3 is built from 17 residues. In germline, CDR1 is SGHNT, CDR2 YYREEE (reference sequence). Between the trimmed V and J ends, which lost 0 bases and 2 bases, there was a span of 15 bases. CDR3 sequence (DNA): TGTGCCAGCAGCTTGGGAGGTCCAGGTAAGGGCAATCAGCCCCAGCATTTT. Its protein is CASSLGGPGKGNQPQHF.

This sequence joins TRBV9 and TRBJ2-3; 8 bases fit TRBD2. In germline, CDR1 is SGDLS, CDR2 YYNGEE. The J segment lost 0 bases and the V segment lost 2 bases, leaving 8 bases of the junction unmatched. The CDR3 sequence is 17 residues long. This chain's CDR3 is CASSVRGAGASTDTQYF. DNA for the CDR3: TGTGCCAGCAGCGTGCGGGGGGCCGGGGCTAGCACAGATACGCAGTATTTT.

The chain recombines TRBV6-6 with TRBJ2-7; the D gene is possibly TRBD2 (5 bases). The ends were cut back, 2 bases at V and 2 bases at J, with 10 bases in the middle. CDR3 length: 14 amino acids. The germline CDR1 and CDR2 sequences are MNHNY and SVGAGI (reference sequence). CDR3 coding DNA: TGTGCCAGCAGTTACACGGACGGGACCTACGAGCAGTACTTC. It specifies CASSYTDGTYEQYF.

The V call is TRBV10-3, the J call TRBJ1-6; a weak D match, TRBD1 (5 bases). The CDR3 is 14 amino acids. V was pared by 10 bases and J by 5 bases, with 15 bases between. CDR1 and CDR2 (germline): ENHRY, SYGVKD. The CDR3 nucleotides are TGTGCCAGCCGAGGGGATGGGAATAATTCACCCCTCCACTTT. As protein: CASRGDGNNSPLHF.

This clone was seen a single time. CDR3 nucleotides: TGCGCCAGCAGCTTGGCCCCGGACAGGGGAGATACGCAGTATTTT. The encoded protein is CASSLAPDRGDTQYF. The chain is built from TRBV5-1 and TRBJ2-3; 9 positions agree with TRBD1. Germline V gene sequence: CDR1 SGHRS, CDR2 YFSETQ. There are 15 residues in the CDR3. J gave up 5 bases and V 0 bases, and 4 bases lay outside the gene matches.

This chain links TRBV19 with TRBJ1-2; D is perhaps TRBD1 (5 bases). V was cut by 7 bases and J by 11 bases, with 23 bases left in between. Per germline, CDR1 LNHDA and CDR2 SQIVND (reference sequence). CDR3 length: 14 amino acids. CDR3 region: CASTSRMDTGGYTF. The CDR3 DNA reads TGTGCCAGTACTAGCCGAATGGACACGGGGGGGTACACCTTC.

The chain is built from TRBV6-5 and TRBJ1-2; 10 bases are a match to TRBD1. Germline V gives CDR1 MNHEY, CDR2 SVGAGI. J gave up 4 bases and V 6 bases, and 8 bases lay outside the gene matches. This CDR3 region has 15 residues. For the CDR3, the DNA is TGTGCCAGCAGCGGGACAGGGGATTCTAGCTATGGCTACACCTTC. It encodes CASSGTGDSSYGYTF.

The chain joins TRBV10-3 to TRBJ2-7, with 11 bases aligning to TRBD2. Germline-derived CDR1 and CDR2 are ENHRY and SYGVKD. V was pared by 8 bases and J by 2 bases, with 5 bases of the junction left unmatched. The CDR3 spans 14 residues. The DNA of the CDR3 is TGTGCCATCGGGGGACTAGCGGCCCCCTACGAGCAGTACTTC. This encodes CAIGGLAAPYEQYF.

This clone was seen only once. This chain uses TRBV10-3 with TRBJ1-1; TRBD1 aligns across 11 bases. Germline trimming cut 10 bases from V and 0 bases from J; bases unmatched to any gene: 7. Germline V gene sequence: CDR1 ENHRY, CDR2 SYGVKD. The CDR3 length is 15 residues. The CDR3 bases are TGTGCCACGGGACAGGGGGGAGGAATGAACACTGAAGCTTTCTTT. Protein sequence: CATGQGGGMNTEAFF.